A single TCR beta chain is shown here with its context. Antigen unknown. These data originate in a study of cytomegalovirus exposure and HLA in healthy donors. Study-wide context: The 120 validation repertoires were produced on the same platform as the 550 to 700 repertoires of the first cohort. This was reported in a later analysis. Study conclusions and caveats: Most TCR sequences showed up rarely, but some public TCRs showed up in many donors. Cytomegalovirus association was assigned to more than 150 TCR beta chains. Three of the chains that were CMV-associated were confirmed in vitro to be specific for CMV antigens.

Clones were read by immunoSEQ multiplex PCR, and TCRdb kept only the in-frame ones, dropping some. Of around 150,000 clones listed, roughly 96% are singletons. Sequenced material: PBMCs. This TCR was recovered from a woman between 18 and 29 years old in good health and CMV-seronegative.

The CDR3 sequence is CASRPAAGGTEAFF. CDR3 coding DNA: TGTGCCAGCAGACCCGCTGCAGGGGGCACTGAAGCTTTCTTT. The V and J genes are TRBV6-5 and TRBJ1-1; 7 nucleotides agree with TRBD1. CDR3 length: 14 residues. Germline V lookup: CDR1 MNHEY, CDR2 SVGAGI. Trimming at V came to 6 bases and at J to 4 bases, leaving 8 bases not matched to a gene.